This T cell receptor (beta chain) was obtained from a study of shared clonotypes between healthy human individuals. Sequencing was performed with immunoSEQ multiplex PCR; in TCRdb, only in-frame clones are kept and a portion is missing. The sample lists approximately 440,000 clones; roughly 80% were seen once. Germline CDR1 and CDR2: SQVTM and ANQGSEA. The V segment lost 8 bases and the J segment 7 bases; nucleotides outside the gene matches: 14. CDR3 size: 13 residues. The V and J genes are TRBV29-1 and TRBJ2-7; 7 bases align to TRBD1. The sequenced material came from PBMCs. The TCR originated in a woman aged 40 to 50 in good health. Some clones in this sample may be carry-over from other donors' samples. The CDR3 nucleotides are TGCAGCTCCTCCCAGACAGGGACCCAAGAGCAGTACTTC. This translates into CSSSQTGTQEQYF.